This TCR beta chain was captured by sequencing in a study of T cells expressing NK-cell markers. Study at large: The TCR beta repertoires originated in sorted CD3+CD56+NKG2C+, CD3+CD56+NKG2C- and CD3+CD56-NKG2C+ T cells. Eight donors were sequenced, of whom seven were HCMV-seropositive, while the remaining one was HCMV-seronegative.

Study-level results: HCMV specificity was not established for the expanded NKG2C+ T cell clones.

Remarks on this clonotype: The antigen is unknown.

One entry per CDR3 protein, without DNA, is what TCRdb gives after re-calling the 5' RACE reads. The sample's table shows roughly 180,000 distinct CDR3 sequences. The sequence was collected from a man aged 18 to 70 in good health. The sequenced material came from blood T cells: a sorted CD56 or NKG2C T cell subset, CD4+ or CD8+ T cells, or bulk PBMC T cells (not recorded which).

The CDR3 here is CASSPGGAGSRNEQFF. This chain links TRBV18 with TRBJ2-1; as DNA is missing, the TRBD2 call by TCRdb cannot be tested. The CDR3 spans 16 residues. CDR1 and CDR2 from the germline V gene are KGHSH and LQKENI.